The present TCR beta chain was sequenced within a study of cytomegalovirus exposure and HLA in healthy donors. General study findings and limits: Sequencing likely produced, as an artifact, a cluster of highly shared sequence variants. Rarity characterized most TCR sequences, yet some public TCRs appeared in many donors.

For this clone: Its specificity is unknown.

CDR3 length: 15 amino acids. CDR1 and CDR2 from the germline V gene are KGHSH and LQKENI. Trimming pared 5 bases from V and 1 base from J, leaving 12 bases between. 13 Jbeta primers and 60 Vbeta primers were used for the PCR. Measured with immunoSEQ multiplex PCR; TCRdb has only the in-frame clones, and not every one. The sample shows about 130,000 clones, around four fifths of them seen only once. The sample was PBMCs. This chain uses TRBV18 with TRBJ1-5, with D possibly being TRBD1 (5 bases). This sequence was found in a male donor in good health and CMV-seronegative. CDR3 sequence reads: CASSTGSVSNQPQHF. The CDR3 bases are TGTGCCAGCTCAACAGGTTCCGTGAGCAATCAGCCCCAGCATTTT. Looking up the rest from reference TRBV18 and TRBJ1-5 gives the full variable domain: NAGVMQNPRHLVRRRGQEARLRCSPMKGHSHVYWYRQLPEEGLKFMVYLQKENIIDESGMPKERFSAEFPKEGPSILRIQQVVRGDSAAYFCASSTGSVSNQPQHFGDGTRLSIL.